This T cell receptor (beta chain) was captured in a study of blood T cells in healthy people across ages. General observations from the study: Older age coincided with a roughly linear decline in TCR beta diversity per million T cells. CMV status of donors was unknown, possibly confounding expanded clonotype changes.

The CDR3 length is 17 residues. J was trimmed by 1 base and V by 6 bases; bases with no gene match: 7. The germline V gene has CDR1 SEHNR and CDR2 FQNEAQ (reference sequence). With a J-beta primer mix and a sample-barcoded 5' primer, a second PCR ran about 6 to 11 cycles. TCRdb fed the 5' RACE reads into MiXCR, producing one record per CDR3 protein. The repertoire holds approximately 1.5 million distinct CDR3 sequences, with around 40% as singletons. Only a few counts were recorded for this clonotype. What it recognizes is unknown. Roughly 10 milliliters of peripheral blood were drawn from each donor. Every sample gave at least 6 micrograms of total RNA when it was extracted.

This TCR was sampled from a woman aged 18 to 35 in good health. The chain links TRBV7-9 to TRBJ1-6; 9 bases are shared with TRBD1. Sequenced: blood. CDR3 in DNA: TGTGCCAGCAGTTTTGAACAGGGGGCTTCCTATAATTCACCCCTCCACTTT. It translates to CASSFEQGASYNSPLHF.